Sequencing of this TCR beta chain was carried out in a study of shared T cell receptors in the human thymus (dated by TCRdb to the early 2020s). Broadly, across the study: The study examined how self-reactive, shared T-cell receptor alpha chains are generated in the human thymus.

This clone was counted once. There is no known antigen for this receptor. No base qualities exist here, and no much larger clone lies one base off it. The CDR3 holds 18 amino acids from the cysteine to the phenylalanine. Just CDR3 DNA is preserved here, 54 bases in frame from base 1. Unmatched junction bases come to 11, with V trimmed by 0 bases and J by 3 bases. The germline V gene gives CDR1 as SGHAT and CDR2 as FQNNGV. Library generation was performed with the immunoSEQ multiplex PCR assay. The source is immuneACCESS, and TCRdb retained only in-frame sequences with V and J called. Part of the clones is not carried over; for the studies checked, unresolved V genes explain less than half of this, and the remainder is unexplained. The sample contains roughly 710,000 clones, approximately 83% of them found a single time. The ten top clones hold approximately 0.01% of the sample. The same specimen was also included in a second study, on human thymus T cells. As described in the second report: The donors were immunologically healthy infants in Finland who had open corrective cardiac surgery for congenital heart defects. Thymus tissue was obtained as surgical resects removed during corrective cardiac surgery. Biased V and J gene segment usage appeared to be present in both thymic and peripheral blood repertoires. The related research found that thymic TCR repertoires overlapped highly between unrelated individuals. The study described the TCR alpha and beta repertoires in roughly 8 infant thymus samples and a few matching peripheral blood samples. The cohort included several male and two female infants, with donor ages spanning 7 to 244 days. Thymocytes were mechanically released from the tissue and were stored as pellets of 10-30 million cells at -70 degrees C. A QIAsymphony instrument was used to extract genomic DNA from frozen cell pellets. The immunoSEQ multiplex PCR assay was used to amplify the TCRB and TCRAD loci from a standardized quantity of quality-controlled genomic DNA. The amplicons spanned the V(D)J region and were long enough to cover the CDR3 and allow V and J genes to be identified. Amplicon sequencing was performed on an Illumina platform through the commercial immunoSEQ service. Corrections for primer bias and sequencing errors followed previously described methods, while TCRAD and TCRB definitions were based on the IMGT database. immunoSEQ Analyzer 3.0 and VDJTools were used for repertoire analysis, which covered basic statistics, V/J segment usage, diversity estimates, rarefaction and pairwise overlap. Diversity was estimated using the Chao1, ChaoE, Efron-Thisted, Shannon and inverse Simpson indices, and was also estimated on datasets down-sampled to the size of the smallest sample. Repertoire overlap used strict matching of CDR3 nucleotide sequence, V gene and J gene, with Jaccard-based multidimensional scaling clustering. Thymus samples yielded on average approximately 800,000 unique TCRB clonotypes, compared with around 79,000 from blood samples.

Sequenced input: thymocytes. The rearranged chain carries TRBV11-2 and TRBJ2-7, with TRBD2 identical over 10 junction bases. This clonotype was obtained from a girl less than two years old with a congenital heart defect. Donor details come from another sample of the same person, matched by shared clones. The CDR3: CASSLDSSGGLILYEQYF. The base sequence is TGTGCCAGCAGCTTAGATTCTAGCGGGGGCCTAATCCTCTACGAGCAGTACTTC.